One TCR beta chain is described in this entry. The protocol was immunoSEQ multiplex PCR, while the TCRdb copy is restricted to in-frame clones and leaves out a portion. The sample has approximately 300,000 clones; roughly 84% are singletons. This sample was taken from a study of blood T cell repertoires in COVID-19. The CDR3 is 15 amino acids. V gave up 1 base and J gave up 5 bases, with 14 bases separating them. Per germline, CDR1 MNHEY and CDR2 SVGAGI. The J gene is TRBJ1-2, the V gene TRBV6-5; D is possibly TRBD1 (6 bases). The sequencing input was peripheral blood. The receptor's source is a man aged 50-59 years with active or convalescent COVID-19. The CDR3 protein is CASSYFTGPGYGYTF. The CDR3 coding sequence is TGTGCCAGCAGTTACTTTACAGGGCCGGGGTATGGCTACACCTTC.